This T cell receptor beta chain was profiled in a study of neurological immune-mediated disorders. On the study more broadly: Multiple sclerosis patients (n ≈ 34) included roughly 30 with relapsing-remitting and 3 with secondary progressive disease. Study outcomes and limitations: Private repertoires in all groups were suggested, as expanded clones shared no CDR3 amino acid sequences across subjects.

The CDR3 consists of 15 residues. The V end was cut by 7 bases, the J end by 4 bases, with 17 bases between. Germline V gene data show CDR1 as MDHEN and CDR2 as SYDVKM. This clonotype showed up many times. No antigen is known for it. The unsorted libraries had their origin in 2 million PBMCs stored at -80 C. By 5'RACE with 10-nucleotide random UMIs, the cDNA was made. TCRdb redid the calling of the 5' RACE reads with MiXCR, one entry per CDR3 protein. The repertoire includes about 70,000 distinct CDR3 sequences, roughly 3% of them detected once, and 5.2% sits in the top ten. Material: PBMCs. The receptor's source is a woman aged 45-59 years with multiple sclerosis. The chain links TRBV28 to TRBJ1-5; D may be TRBD1 (6 bases). The CDR3 DNA follows: TGTGCCAGCACGTCACTAGGGGGAGGTAATCAGCCCCAGCATTTT. It yields the protein CASTSLGGGNQPQHF.